This paragraph reports one T cell receptor beta chain. Its antigen is not identified. This CDR3 is 15 amino acids long. V was clipped by 5 bases and J by 4 bases; unmatched bases: 10. CDR1 and CDR2 from the germline V gene are SGHTA and FQGNSA. Indicated treatment: 15 to 20 received Ad26.COV2.S at low or high dose, single or two shots; 5 received placebo; per-sample allocation not given. All samples were drawn on day 63, counting from the first vaccine or placebo injection. This sample is part of a study of Ad26.COV2.S vaccination and SARS-CoV-2 variants. Study at large: A COV1001 Ad26.COV2.S trial-arm participant provided the sample. Ad26.COV2.S was injected intramuscularly once or twice, 56 days apart. Overall study results and limits: Measures of TCR breadth and depth may have fallen short of total T cell responses.

Generated by immunoSEQ multiplex PCR, the TCRdb table keeps only in-frame clones and is missing some. The top ten clones hold roughly 3.3% of a sample with just over 350,000 clones, approximately 85% of them seen once. The chain recombines TRBV7-2 with TRBJ1-1; 7 bases are a match to TRBD1. The sequencing used peripheral blood, collected in a trial of Ad26.COV2.S vaccine versus placebo. The sequence was obtained from a person between 18 and 65 years old who received the Ad26.COV2.S COVID-19 vaccine or a placebo. CDR3 sequence reads: CASSKDRLRFTEAFF. CDR3 sequence (DNA): TGTGCCAGCAGCAAGGACAGGCTTAGATTCACTGAAGCTTTCTTT.